A single sample is the source of the 21 T cell receptor beta chains below, sequenced in a study of blood T cells in healthy people across ages. A sample-barcoded 5' primer and a J-beta primer mix were used in a second PCR of about 7 to 12 cycles. TCRdb reanalysed the 5' RACE reads using MiXCR and keeps one entry per CDR3 protein. In the table there are 700,000 to 950,000 distinct CDR3 sequences, 58% of which are singletons. The sequencing sample was made of blood. These receptors were obtained from a man aged 25 to 45 in good health.

The gene calls are TRBV12-3 or TRBV12-4 and TRBJ2-5; no clear D gene. The CDR3 has 13 residues. V lost 1 base to trimming and J lost 7 bases, with 10 bases between them. CDR3 nucleotides: TGTGCCAGCAGTTTAGGCCGAAAAGGGACCCAGTACTTC. It codes for CASSLGRKGTQYF.

Only a few counts were recorded for this clonotype. The chain carries TRBV6-2 or TRBV6-3 and TRBJ1-2; D ambiguous. Looked up from germline, CDR1 is MNHEY and CDR2 is SVGEGT. The CDR3 runs to 12 residues. With 0 bases removed from V and 7 bases from J, the gap between germline ends came to 6 bases. The CDR3 protein is CASSYSRTGYTF. The CDR3 DNA follows: TGTGCCAGCAGTTACTCACGAACTGGCTACACCTTC.

This clonotype has more than one count but fewer than ten. This chain joins TRBV5-1 and TRBJ2-3; weak D call: TRBD2 (6 bases). The ends were cut back, 0 bases at V and 5 bases at J, with 7 bases in the middle. Germline CDR1 SGHRS, CDR2 YFSETQ. CDR3 size: 13 residues. CDR3 protein: CASSLAGGDTQYF. The CDR3 bases are TGCGCCAGCAGCTTGGCCGGGGGAGATACGCAGTATTTT.

This clonotype was recorded a few times. The chain couples TRBV6-5 to TRBJ2-5; 9 bases align to TRBD1. Germline CDR1 MNHEY, CDR2 SVGAGI. With V trimmed by 4 bases and J by 4 bases, 7 bases remained unmatched. This CDR3 comprises 15 residues. The CDR3 DNA is TGTGCCAGCAGTTCCACACAGGGGGCTGGAGAGACCCAGTACTTC. As protein: CASSSTQGAGETQYF.

Only one count was recorded for this clonotype. The genes are TRBV4-3 and TRBJ2-5; D perhaps matches TRBD1 (6 bases). The tail of the sequence fits TRBJ2-7 better, so the J call may be wrong. The CDR3 extends over 15 amino acids. Germline CDR1 reads LGHNA; CDR2 reads YSLEER. CDR3 loop: CASSQQLGTSGEQYF. CDR3 bases: TGCGCCAGCAGCCAACAATTGGGGACATCCGGCGAGCAGTACTTC.

The V call is TRBV15, the J call TRBJ2-1, with 10 bases that match TRBD2. The germline gives CDR1 LNHNV, CDR2 YYDKDF (reference sequence). V trimming: 9 bases; J trimming: 7 bases; junction bases outside the gene matches: 6. This CDR3 is 13 amino acids long. The CDR3 DNA sequence: TGTGCCACTACGTTAGCGGGAGGAAATGAGCAGTTCTTC. Residues: CATTLAGGNEQFF.

This clonotype occurred a few times. The genes are TRBV20-1 and TRBJ2-1, with 14 bases identical to TRBD2. V shed 5 bases and J 6 bases; nucleotides not matched to a gene: 3. Germline-derived CDR1 and CDR2 are DFQATT and SNEGSKA (reference sequence). This CDR3 is 14 amino acids long. CDR3 nucleotides: TGCAGTGCTGGGGGACTAGCGGGAGCCAATGAGCAGTTCTTC. Residues: CSAGGLAGANEQFF.

This sequence joins TRBV11-2 and TRBJ1-2; D is possibly TRBD1 (6 bases). This CDR3 is 19 amino acids long. Germline loops: CDR1 SGHAT, CDR2 FQNNGV. V lost 0 bases, J lost 1 base, and 21 bases lay in between. The CDR3: CASSLDRFEGRGNNYGYTF. The CDR3 coding sequence is TGTGCCAGCAGCTTAGATCGATTCGAAGGGAGGGGGAATAACTATGGCTACACCTTC.

This clonotype was seen more than once but under ten times. The rearrangement links TRBV20-1 to TRBJ1-1; TRBD1 agrees at 7 bases. The V segment lost 3 bases and the J segment 6 bases; nucleotides outside the gene matches: 10. This CDR3 has 14 residues. The germline V gene has CDR1 DFQATT and CDR2 SNEGSKA (reference sequence). CDR3 DNA: TGCAGTGCTAGGGACGACAGGGCCGGGTCTGAAGCTTTCTTT. Its protein is CSARDDRAGSEAFF.

The rearrangement uses TRBV7-9 and TRBJ2-1; 8 bases align to TRBD2. The length of the CDR3 is 15 residues. The V gene end was trimmed by 1 base and the J gene end by 6 bases; junction bases not matched to a gene: 5. Looked up from germline, CDR1 is SEHNR and CDR2 is FQNEAQ (reference sequence). Written as DNA, the CDR3 is TGTGCCAGCAGCTTAGGGGCGGGGGGCATCAATGAGCAGTTCTTC. Its translation: CASSLGAGGINEQFF.

The chain recombines TRBV29-1 with TRBJ1-1, with unresolved D. The CDR3 is 10 amino acids. From germline, CDR1 is SQVTM and CDR2 ANQGSEA. Trimming took off 4 bases at V and 4 bases at J, with 4 bases between the two ends. CDR3 sequence: CSVVVTEAFF. CDR3 DNA sequence: TGCAGCGTTGTCGTCACTGAAGCTTTCTTT.

V gene TRBV20-1 combines with J gene TRBJ2-3; TRBD2 matches at 10 bases. The V gene's germline CDR1 is DFQATT and CDR2 SNEGSKA (reference sequence). CDR3 length: 14 residues. Trimming cost V 7 bases and J 3 bases; bases outside gene matches: 7. CDR3 region: CSVEVSGRTDTQYF. The CDR3 DNA follows: TGCAGTGTCGAGGTTAGCGGGAGGACAGATACGCAGTATTTT.

On this clonotype: One junction end does not reproduce the germline sequence, and a read error may be involved. The chain is built from TRBV7-2 and TRBJ1-2, with 9 positions matching TRBD1. The CDR3 is made up of 14 amino acids. Germline values: CDR1 SGHTA, CDR2 FQGNSA. The CDR3 reads CASTLRRDRATLTF. In DNA form, the CDR3 reads TGTGCCAGCACCTTACGCCGGGACAGGGCGACTCTCACCTTC.

V gene TRBV29-1 combines with J gene TRBJ2-3, with a weak D call TRBD1 (5 bases). Looked up from germline, CDR1 is SQVTM and CDR2 is ANQGSEA. Trimming took off 6 bases at V and 2 bases at J, with 9 bases between the two ends. The CDR3 is 12 residues long. As DNA, the CDR3 is TGCAGCGTCTCACAGGTCACAGATACGCAGTATTTT. Translation gives CSVSQVTDTQYF.

This clonotype was observed once. The chain uses TRBV9 and TRBJ1-1, with a possible D match to TRBD1 (5 bases). V was shortened by 0 bases and J by 0 bases, with 12 bases between the two germline ends. Germline CDR1 SGDLS, CDR2 YYNGEE. The length of the CDR3 is 16 residues. In DNA form, the CDR3 reads TGTGCCAGCAGCGTAGAGGGGCGCGGGCTGAACACTGAAGCTTTCTTT. This encodes CASSVEGRGLNTEAFF.

The chain recombines TRBV7-2 with TRBJ1-5; D unclear. Per the germline V gene, CDR1 is SGHTA and CDR2 is FQGNSA. Trimming pared 2 bases from V and 2 bases from J, leaving 7 bases between. The CDR3 is 14 residues long. The DNA of the CDR3 is TGTGCCAGCAGCTTATGGAGTGGCAATCAGCCCCAGCATTTT. Protein product: CASSLWSGNQPQHF.

This chain links TRBV6-5 with TRBJ2-3; either TRBD1 or TRBD2 may supply D (6 bases each). The germline V and J ends were trimmed by 0 bases and 2 bases, with 18 bases remaining between them. Germline V lookup: CDR1 MNHEY, CDR2 SVGAGI. The CDR3 is made up of 18 amino acids. The CDR3 loop is CASSYSVRGPNYTDTQYF. The CDR3 DNA is TGTGCCAGCAGTTACTCGGTCCGGGGGCCAAACTACACAGATACGCAGTATTTT.

The chain couples TRBV14 to TRBJ1-2, with D tentatively TRBD1 (5 bases). There are 17 residues in the CDR3. V was trimmed by 5 bases and J by 6 bases, leaving 25 bases between them. Germline V gene data show CDR1 as SGHDN and CDR2 as FVKESK. CDR3 sequence (DNA): TGTGCCAGCAGCGTGCTTCTTGAGGGGCGCAAGGAGAATGGCTACACCTTC. Its protein product is CASSVLLEGRKENGYTF.

This sequence joins TRBV7-2 and TRBJ1-4; 8 nucleotides align to TRBD1. CDR3 length equals 15 residues. The V gene end was trimmed by 6 bases and the J gene end by 1 base; junction bases not matched to a gene: 4. Germline V gives CDR1 SGHTA, CDR2 FQGNSA. For the CDR3, the DNA is TGTGCCAGCAGTTTTGACAGGGGAACTAATGAAAAACTGTTTTTT. Protein: CASSFDRGTNEKLFF.

This clonotype appeared a few times. The chain uses TRBV20-1 and TRBJ1-2; 7 bases align to TRBD1. The CDR3 loop spans 16 amino acids. The ends lost 2 bases at V and 1 base at J; junction bases unmatched: 10. The germline CDR1 and CDR2 sequences are DFQATT and SNEGSKA (reference sequence). The CDR3 sequence is CSARKVGQLINYGYTF. The CDR3 coding sequence is TGCAGTGCTAGAAAAGTGGGACAGCTCATTAACTATGGCTACACCTTC.

This clonotype has just one count. The chain carries TRBV20-1 and TRBJ2-2, with a tentative D call TRBD2 (5 bases). The CDR3 consists of 14 residues. Germline CDR1 and CDR2: DFQATT and SNEGSKA (reference sequence). V was clipped by 0 bases and J by 6 bases, with 11 bases between them. The CDR3, as DNA: TGCAGTGCTAGAGAGCCGGACGGGGCCGGGGAGCTGTTTTTT. This gives the protein CSAREPDGAGELFF.